This TCR beta chain was profiled in a study of blood T cell repertoires in COVID-19. Germline V gene sequence: CDR1 MNHEY, CDR2 SVGAGI. The CDR3 is 13 residues long. With 6 bases removed from V and 0 bases from J, the gap between germline ends came to 8 bases. TCRdb's table, derived via immunoSEQ multiplex PCR, lists solely in-frame clones and lacks some. In the table there are around 190,000 clones, 75% to 85% of which are singletons. The chain joins TRBV6-5 to TRBJ1-1; D is unclear. The sequence derives from a woman aged 40-49 years with COVID-19, enrolled during active disease. Sequencing was done on a sample of peripheral blood. The CDR3 is CASREVMNTEAFF. The DNA of the CDR3 is TGTGCCAGCAGAGAGGTAATGAACACTGAAGCTTTCTTT.